Below are 26 T cell receptor beta chains sequenced from a single sample in a study of T cell repertoires in cytomegalovirus infection. TCRdb redid the calling of the reads with MiXCR, one entry per CDR3 protein. Seen here are under 250,000 distinct CDR3 sequences, about 12% observed once, and the top ten hold 1.5% to 2%. The sequenced material came from PBMCs. The receptors originated from a human donor in good health (CMV status not recorded). Some clones in this sample may be carry-over from other donors' samples.

This clonotype was detected many times. The chain joins TRBV5-6 to TRBJ1-4, with D uncertain. This CDR3 spans 18 amino acids. Trimming left V 0 bases short and J 0 bases short, with 15 bases between. CDR1 and CDR2 from the germline V gene are SGHDT and YYEEEE. CDR3 coding DNA: TGTGCCAGCAGCTTGGGACGGCGACTACCTGCAACTAATGAAAAACTGTTTTTT. Protein sequence: CASSLGRRLPATNEKLFF.

This clonotype was observed many times. The chain couples TRBV7-2 to TRBJ1-2, with D possibly being TRBD1 (6 bases). Germline V lookup: CDR1 SGHTA, CDR2 FQGNSA. V lost 1 base and J lost 5, with 17 bases in between. The length of the CDR3 is 16 residues. CDR3 loop: CASSLGAGGKWYGYTF. CDR3 bases: TGTGCCAGCAGCTTAGGAGCGGGGGGCAAGTGGTATGGCTACACCTTC.

This clonotype has more than one count but fewer than ten. The chain couples TRBV30 to TRBJ1-5; tentative D call: TRBD1 (6 bases). The V end was cut by 2 bases, the J end by 4 bases, with 9 bases between. CDR3 size: 13 residues. CDR1 and CDR2 (germline): GTSNPN, SVGIG (reference sequence). The CDR3 DNA is TGTGCCTGGAGTCAGGGGAGGAATCAGCCCCAGCATTTT. Amino acids: CAWSQGRNQPQHF.

Here the CDR3 DNA reads TGTGCCAGTAGTTCCGTGACCAGGGGAGTAGAGCAGCCCCAGCATTTT. Translating it yields CASSSVTRGVEQPQHF. The V and J genes are TRBV19 and TRBJ1-5; TRBD1 might be the D (6 bases). The CDR3 extends over 16 amino acids. V was cut by 5 bases and J by 7 bases, with 21 bases left in between. The germline gives CDR1 LNHDA, CDR2 SQIVND (reference sequence).

This clonotype was detected many times. The rearrangement uses TRBV7-6 and TRBJ2-2; a possible D gene is TRBD1 (6 bases). The CDR3 sequence is 15 residues long. Germline CDR1 SGHVS, CDR2 FNYEAQ. V gave up 5 bases and J gave up 8 bases, with 18 bases separating them. CDR3 DNA sequence: TGTGCCAGCAGCCCGGCAGGGGCCCTTATAGGGGAGCTGTTTTTT. Protein: CASSPAGALIGELFF.

This clonotype showed up many times. V gene TRBV7-8 combines with J gene TRBJ1-1; D may be TRBD1 (5 bases). This CDR3 comprises 15 residues. Germline V gene lookup returns CDR1 SGHVS and CDR2 FQNEAQ. The ends were cut back, 0 bases at V and 0 bases at J, with 8 bases in the middle. This chain's CDR3 is CASSLAGAMNTEAFF. The CDR3 nucleotides read TGTGCCAGCAGCTTAGCAGGGGCTATGAACACTGAAGCTTTCTTT.

About this clonotype: A much bigger clone sits one base away, suggesting this may be a read error. This chain links TRBV11-3 with TRBJ2-5; the D gene is possibly TRBD1 (6 bases). There are 15 residues in the CDR3. CDR1 and CDR2 from the germline V gene are SGHNT and YENEEA. Here the CDR3 DNA reads TGTGCCAGCAGCTTAGTTGACAGGTTCCAAGAGACCCAGAACTTC. Translated, it gives CASSLVDRFQETQNF.

A few counts support this clonotype. CDR3: CASSIRRLAGGQETQYF. The CDR3 nucleotides read TGTGCCAGTAGTATAAGGAGACTAGCGGGGGGACAAGAGACCCAGTACTTC. J is TRBJ2-5 and V is TRBV19, with 13 positions matching TRBD2. Germline V gene data show CDR1 as LNHDA and CDR2 as SQIVND (reference sequence). Trimming took 2 bases from V and 2 from J; bases not matched to a gene: 5. The CDR3 contains 17 residues.

The rearrangement links TRBV7-9 to TRBJ2-1, with D hard to call. CDR1 and CDR2 (germline): SEHNR, FQNEAQ (reference sequence). The CDR3 consists of 14 residues. V was cut by 8 bases and J by 0 bases, with 11 bases left in between. The chain's CDR3 is CASVDSRSYNEQFF. The CDR3 DNA reads TGTGCCAGCGTTGATTCACGCTCCTACAATGAGCAGTTCTTC.

This clonotype showed up many times. V gene TRBV12-3 or TRBV12-4 combines with J gene TRBJ2-1; perhaps TRBD1 as D (5 bases). The CDR3 runs 12 residues. V dropped 5 bases and J dropped 10 bases, with 12 bases sitting between them. The chain's CDR3 is CASSRGLWEQFF. In DNA, the CDR3 is TGTGCCAGCAGTAGGGGTTTATGGGAGCAGTTCTTC.

This chain links TRBV12-3 or TRBV12-4 with TRBJ1-1, with a tentative D call TRBD1 (6 bases). Trimming took 5 bases from V and 8 from J, leaving 15 bases between them. The CDR3 totals 13 residues. The CDR3 is CASSVRSGAEAFF. The CDR3 DNA reads as TGTGCCAGCAGTGTAAGGTCAGGGGCAGAAGCTTTCTTT.

At least ten counts were recorded for this clonotype. This rearrangement joins TRBV6-1 to TRBJ2-1; TRBD1 matches at 7 bases. The germline gives CDR1 MNHNS, CDR2 SASEGT. Trimming took 3 bases from V and 6 from J; bases not matched to a gene: 5. The CDR3 runs to 14 residues. The CDR3 bases are TGTGCCAGCAGTGAGGCTTGGACAGGCAATGAGCAGTTCTTC. Its protein is CASSEAWTGNEQFF.

This clonotype was detected ten times or more. This chain connects TRBV7-8 to TRBJ1-4; TRBD1 is a possible D gene (5 bases). Trimming removed 5 bases from V and 8 bases from J, with 18 bases in between. Per the germline V gene, CDR1 is SGHVS and CDR2 is FQNEAQ. The CDR3 sequence is 15 residues long. The CDR3 sequence: CASSPAGTRGEKLFF. The CDR3 DNA is TGTGCCAGCAGCCCAGCCGGGACCCGGGGGGAAAAACTGTTTTTT.

This clonotype was recorded many times. The DNA of the CDR3 is TGTGCCAGCATCCCTAGCGGGAGGGAGAATGAGCAGTTCTTC. This translates into CASIPSGRENEQFF. The chain uses TRBV28 and TRBJ2-1; 12 bases map to TRBD2. Per germline, CDR1 MDHEN and CDR2 SYDVKM. V lost 7 bases, J lost 7 bases, and 5 bases stayed unmatched. This CDR3 is 14 amino acids long.

In its sample, this clonotype was seen many times. Here the CDR3 reads CASSQGLAGHPQYF. The CDR3 DNA sequence: TGTGCCAGCAGCCAAGGACTAGCGGGTCACCCGCAGTATTTT. The V call is TRBV7-2, the J call TRBJ2-3, with TRBD2 matching 11 bases. V lost 5 bases and J lost 10; bases outside the gene matches: 8. The germline CDR1 and CDR2 sequences are SGHTA and FQGNSA. This CDR3 has 14 amino acids.

This clonotype appeared many times. The junction shows a germline mismatch at one end, possibly a read error. The rearrangement joins TRBV5-1 to TRBJ1-1; tentative D call: TRBD1 (6 bases). This CDR3 has 14 amino acids. Germline assignment: CDR1 SGHRS and CDR2 YFSETQ. This chain's CDR3 is CASSLDRLNTEAFF. CDR3 nucleotides: TGTGCCAGCAGCCTCGACAGGTTGAACACTGAAGCTTTCTTT.

The rearrangement uses TRBV20-1 and TRBJ2-3, with D perhaps being TRBD1 or TRBD2 (6 bases each). The V gene lost 3 bases and the J gene lost 1 base, with 17 bases spanning the gap. CDR1 is DFQATT and CDR2 is SNEGSKA in the germline V gene (reference sequence). CDR3 size: 16 residues. This CDR3 is CSASRGGSLGTDTQYF. The CDR3, as DNA: TGCAGTGCTAGCCGAGGGGGGAGCCTCGGCACAGATACGCAGTATTTT.

The CDR3 here is CASSLGGPVQETQYF. The CDR3, as DNA: TGCGCCAGCAGCTTGGGGGGCCCAGTCCAAGAGACCCAGTACTTC. The rearrangement uses TRBV5-1 and TRBJ2-5; possible D gene TRBD1, 5 bases. Germline CDR1 SGHRS, CDR2 YFSETQ. V was pared by 0 bases and J by 1 base, with 10 bases between. The CDR3 has 15 residues.

The chain joins TRBV4-3 to TRBJ1-1; D is unclear. Deletions cut 5 bases from V and 2 bases from J, with 9 bases between. The CDR3 runs 13 residues. CDR1 is LGHNA and CDR2 is YSLEER in the germline V gene. The DNA of the CDR3 is TGCGCCAGCAGCGCGACACTAAACACTGAAGCTTTCTTT. It encodes CASSATLNTEAFF.

This clonotype was observed at least ten times. The chain combines TRBV7-2 with TRBJ2-7, with D possibly being TRBD2 (7 bases). This CDR3 has 15 amino acids. Germline CDR1 SGHTA, CDR2 FQGNSA. V lost 5 bases and J lost 9, with 23 bases in between. The CDR3 bases are TGTGCCAGCAGCCCCCAGGAGGGGGGGGCGCGGGCGCAGTACTTC. Encoded protein: CASSPQEGGARAQYF.

This clonotype was detected ten times or more. The chain employs TRBV7-2 and TRBJ2-1, with TRBD2 matching 8 bases. V was clipped by 0 bases and J by 3 bases; unmatched bases: 1. There are 15 residues in the CDR3. Germline V gene data show CDR1 as SGHTA and CDR2 as FQGNSA. The CDR3 sequence: CASSLAAGVYNEQFF. The CDR3 region has the DNA TGTGCCAGCAGCTTAGCAGCGGGAGTCTACAATGAGCAGTTCTTC.

This clonotype was counted only a few times. The rearrangement joins TRBV14 to TRBJ1-3; TRBD1 is a possible D gene (5 bases). Germline values: CDR1 SGHDN, CDR2 FVKESK. The CDR3 is 12 amino acids. Trimming stripped 1 base from V and 10 bases from J, with 8 bases between. CDR3 sequence reads: CASSQGPGTIYF. The CDR3 DNA sequence: TGTGCCAGCAGCCAAGGACCAGGGACCATATATTTT.

In its sample, this clonotype was seen many times. The gene calls are TRBV6-1 and TRBJ1-1; no clear D. This CDR3 region has 13 residues. Germline V gives CDR1 MNHNS, CDR2 SASEGT. The V gene lost 5 bases and the J gene lost 5 bases, with 12 bases spanning the gap. In DNA, the CDR3 is TGTGCCAGCAGTTACGTTATAGGGACTGAAGCTTTCTTT. Translating it yields CASSYVIGTEAFF.

The chain recombines TRBV30 with TRBJ1-1; 10 bases fit TRBD1. Germline lookup yields CDR1 GTSNPN and CDR2 SVGIG (reference sequence). Trimming removed 5 bases from V and 5 bases from J; junction bases left unmatched: 5. The CDR3 is made up of 13 amino acids. The CDR3 reads CAWEGTGETEAFF. The DNA of the CDR3 is TGTGCCTGGGAAGGGACAGGGGAAACTGAAGCTTTCTTT.

The chain links TRBV5-1 to TRBJ2-5; 9 nucleotides agree with TRBD1. The V and J ends lost 10 bases and 2 bases, in that order; junction bases with no gene match: 12. The CDR3 is made up of 15 amino acids. CDR1 is SGHRS and CDR2 is YFSETQ in the germline V gene. CDR3 nucleotides: TGCGCCTCCTATGCGGGACAGGGTCCTCAAGAGACCCAGTACTTC. This encodes CASYAGQGPQETQYF. The full variable domain, in which reference TRBV5-1 and TRBJ2-5 provide the parts outside the CDR3, is KAGVTQTPRYLIKTRGQQVTLSCSPISGHRSVSWYQQTPGQGLQFLFEYFSETQRNKGNFPGRFSGRQFSNSRSEMNVSTLELGDSALYLCASYAGQGPQETQYFGPGTRLLVL.

This clonotype was seen many times. The J gene is TRBJ2-2, the V gene TRBV6-2 or TRBV6-3; no clear D gene. Germline values: CDR1 MNHEY, CDR2 SVGEGT. Trimming stripped 2 bases from V and 1 base from J, with 5 bases between. CDR3 length: 14 amino acids. The CDR3 DNA is TGTGCCAGCAGTTACAGAGTGAACACCGGGGAGCTGTTTTTT. As protein: CASSYRVNTGELFF.